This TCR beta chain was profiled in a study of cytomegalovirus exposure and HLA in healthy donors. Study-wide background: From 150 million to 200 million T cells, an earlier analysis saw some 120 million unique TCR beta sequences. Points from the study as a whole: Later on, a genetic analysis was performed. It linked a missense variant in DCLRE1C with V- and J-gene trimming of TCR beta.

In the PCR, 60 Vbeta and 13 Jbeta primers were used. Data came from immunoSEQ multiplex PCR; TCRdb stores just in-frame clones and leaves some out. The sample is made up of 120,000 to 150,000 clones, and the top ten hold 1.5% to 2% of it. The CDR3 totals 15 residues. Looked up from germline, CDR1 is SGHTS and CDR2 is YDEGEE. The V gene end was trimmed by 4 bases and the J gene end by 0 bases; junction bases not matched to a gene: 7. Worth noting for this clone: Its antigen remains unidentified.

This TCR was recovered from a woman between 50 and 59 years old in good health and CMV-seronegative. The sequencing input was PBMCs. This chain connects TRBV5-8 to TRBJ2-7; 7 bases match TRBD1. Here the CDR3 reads CASSRGTDSSYEQYF. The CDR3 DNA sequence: TGTGCCAGCAGCCGTGGGACAGATAGCTCCTACGAGCAGTACTTC.